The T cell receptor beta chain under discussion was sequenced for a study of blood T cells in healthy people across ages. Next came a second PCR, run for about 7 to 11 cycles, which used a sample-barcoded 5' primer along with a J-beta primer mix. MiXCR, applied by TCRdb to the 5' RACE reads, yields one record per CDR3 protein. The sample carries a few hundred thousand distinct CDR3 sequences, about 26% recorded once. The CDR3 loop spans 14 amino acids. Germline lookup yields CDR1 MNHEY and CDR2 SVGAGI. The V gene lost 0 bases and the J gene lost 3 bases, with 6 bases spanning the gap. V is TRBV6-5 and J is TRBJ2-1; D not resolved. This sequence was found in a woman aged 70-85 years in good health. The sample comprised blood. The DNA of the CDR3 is TGTGCCAGCAGTTACTCCCCAGTCTACAATGAGCAGTTCTTC. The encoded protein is CASSYSPVYNEQFF.